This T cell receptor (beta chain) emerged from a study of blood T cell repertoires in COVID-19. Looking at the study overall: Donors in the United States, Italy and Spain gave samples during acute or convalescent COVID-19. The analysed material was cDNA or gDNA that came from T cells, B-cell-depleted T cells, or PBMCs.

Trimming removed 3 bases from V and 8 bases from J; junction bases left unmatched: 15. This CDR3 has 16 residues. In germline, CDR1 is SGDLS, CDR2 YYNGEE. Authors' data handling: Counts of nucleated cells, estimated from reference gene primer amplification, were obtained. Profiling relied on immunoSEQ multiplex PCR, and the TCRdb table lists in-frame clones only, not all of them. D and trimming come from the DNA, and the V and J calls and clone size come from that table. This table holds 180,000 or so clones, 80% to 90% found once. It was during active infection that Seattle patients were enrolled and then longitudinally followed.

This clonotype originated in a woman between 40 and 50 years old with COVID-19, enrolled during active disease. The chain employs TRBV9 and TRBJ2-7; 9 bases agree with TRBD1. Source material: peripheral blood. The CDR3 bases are TGTGCCAGCAGCGCCGGCGTCGGGACAGGGACGGAGAAGCAGTACTTC. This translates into CASSAGVGTGTEKQYF.